In this sample, the clone carrying this TCR beta chain turned up a few times. Its antigen is as yet unknown. These data come from a study of CD8+ T cells in alopecia areata. Study background: The SALT score measured affected scalp surface percentage in treated patients.

Germline assignment: CDR1 SQVTM and CDR2 ANQGSEA. Unmatched junction bases numbered 3, after V lost 3 bases and J lost 9 bases. CDR3 length: 13 amino acids. Study outcomes and limitations: In scalp, tofacitinib significantly decreased clonality and expanded CD8+ clones among the top 100. Sequences from scalp samples also cover resident alphabeta T cells of normal skin. In scalp and blood, many expanded lesional clones persisted during tofacitinib.

Following RNA extraction, reverse transcription yielded cDNA that acted as the sequencing template. Clones were sequenced by immunoSEQ multiplex PCR, and TCRdb holds only the in-frame ones, with some missing. The sample lists some 150,000 clones; approximately 52% were seen once. Treatment meaning: oral pan-JAK inhibitor, 5-10 mg twice daily. The sample in question was CD4+ T cells sorted from blood, obtained at roughly week 58, from a patient treated with tofacitinib. The chain combines TRBV29-1 with TRBJ2-1; 12 bases match TRBD2. This TCR was recovered from a human donor with alopecia areata. CDR3 in amino acids: CSVDLAGGLEQFF. CDR3 bases: TGCAGCGTTGATCTAGCGGGGGGGCTTGAGCAGTTCTTC.